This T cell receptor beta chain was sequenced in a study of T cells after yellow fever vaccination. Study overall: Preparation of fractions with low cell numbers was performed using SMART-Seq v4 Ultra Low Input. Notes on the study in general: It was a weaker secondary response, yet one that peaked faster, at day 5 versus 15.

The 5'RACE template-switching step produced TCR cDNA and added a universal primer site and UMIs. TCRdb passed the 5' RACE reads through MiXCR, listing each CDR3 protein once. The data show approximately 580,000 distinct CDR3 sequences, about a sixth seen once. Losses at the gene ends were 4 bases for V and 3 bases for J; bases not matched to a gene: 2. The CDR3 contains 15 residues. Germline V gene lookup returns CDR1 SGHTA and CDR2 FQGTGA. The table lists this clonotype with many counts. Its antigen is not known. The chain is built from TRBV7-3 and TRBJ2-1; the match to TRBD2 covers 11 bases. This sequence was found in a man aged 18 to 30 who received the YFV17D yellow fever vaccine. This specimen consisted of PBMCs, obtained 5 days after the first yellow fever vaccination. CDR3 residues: CASSSGTSGYNEQFF. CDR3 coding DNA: TGTGCCAGCAGCTCCGGGACTAGCGGCTACAATGAGCAGTTCTTC.